This TCR beta chain was identified during a study of cytomegalovirus exposure and HLA in healthy donors. General study results and limits: Rarity characterized most TCR sequences, yet some public TCRs appeared in many donors. Associated with cytomegalovirus, according to the listing, were around 170 TCR beta chains.

The germline gives CDR1 LGHNA, CDR2 YNFKEQ. Trimming left V 1 base short and J 4 bases short, with 5 bases between. The CDR3 extends over 14 amino acids. Generated by immunoSEQ multiplex PCR, the TCRdb table keeps only in-frame clones and is missing some. The sample lists tens of thousands of clones, more than 75% occurring once. Details on this clone: As yet, its antigen is unknown.

This chain connects TRBV4-2 to TRBJ2-6; no clear D gene. The sample taken for sequencing was PBMCs. This TCR derives from a man aged 25-45 years in good health and CMV-seronegative. The CDR3 DNA sequence: TGTGCCAGCAGCCAAGCTTCCGGGGCCAACGTCCTGACTTTC. Encoded protein: CASSQASGANVLTF.